This TCR beta chain emerged from a study of blood T cells in healthy people across ages. Study-wide points: Diversity was estimated from one million T cells, and these estimates were considered underestimates.

Peripheral blood from each donor was collected in a volume of about 10 milliliters. They isolated at least 6 million PBMCs from each sample. Germline lookup yields CDR1 MNHEY and CDR2 SVGEGT. Trimming took 7 bases from V and 5 from J, leaving 14 bases between them. This CDR3 has 13 amino acids. Points on this clonotype: Antigen: not known.

Then a second PCR, running about 6 to 12 cycles, was carried out with a sample-barcoded 5' primer and a J-beta primer mix. Each cDNA molecule, via a template-switch adaptor with 12 random nucleotides, was tagged. One entry per CDR3 protein, called by TCRdb with MiXCR from the 5' RACE reads. The data contain about 1.4 million distinct CDR3 sequences, around 59% of them singletons. This sequence originates from a man in his late teens or twenties in good health. Sequencing was carried out using blood. The rearrangement links TRBV6-2 or TRBV6-3 to TRBJ2-5; the D gene is possibly TRBD2 (6 bases). The CDR3 spells CASTSLAGETQYF. The DNA for the CDR3 is TGTGCCAGCACCTCTCTGGCGGGGGAGACCCAGTACTTC.